The source of this TCR beta chain is a study of human T cells and chemical hapten exposure (dated by TCRdb to the early 2020s). For the wider study: For sensitization, 2% DPC in acetone was applied to a roughly 2 cm by roughly 2 cm area of upper inner arm skin. Throughout the roughly 25-week study period, patients were also given weekly therapeutic DPC doses on the scalp. Patch testing was done on the upper back using Finn chambers containing 0.01% DPC, and results were scored after 6 days according to International Contact Dermatitis Research Group standards. Alopecia areata with under or over 50% scalp involvement, alopecia totalis and alopecia universalis were represented in the patient cohort, which was mostly female. Libraries were combined into a pool for sequencing, and differences in TCR yield between samples came mainly from small differences in library volumes within the pool. In alopecia patients, the study followed how the peripheral blood TCR repertoire changed in vivo over primary and secondary sensitization to diphenylcyclopropenone (DPC), a hapten. Blood samples were taken from patients before sensitization (week 0) and at 2, 6 and about 24 weeks after DPC sensitization. About 28 alopecia patients gave blood for TCR sequencing at one to four time points (pre-sensitization, 2, 6 and 24 weeks). Beyond this particular receptor, the publication reports: Because all patients had alopecia, a presumed autoimmune disease, the immune response of the patients might differ from that of healthy individuals. Patch test score correlated positively with the number of PT1 expanded TCRs, reaching significance at thresholds 8, 16 and 32 but not at 4. After repeated subsampling, changes were observed in the strength of the expansion versus patch-test correlation and in the threshold at which the correlation became significant. Expanded TCRs formed significantly more large CDR3 similarity clusters than pre-sensitization or healthy control sets, consistent with antigen-driven responses. DPC sensitization did not change how many TCRs were above 1 in 1000 frequency, and no evidence was found of alterations in global repertoire structure.

Compared with germline, V lacks 5 bases and J lacks 4 bases; bases without a gene match: 10. Taken from cysteine to phenylalanine, the CDR3 has 16 residues. The DNA shown is the 48-base CDR3, in frame from base 1. CDR1 is given as SEHNR and CDR2 as FQNEAQ, both from the germline V gene (reference sequence). In light of the paper, this sample's time point label describes: patch test 2, 6 weeks after DPC sensitization. What the treatment or condition label conveys for this sample: therapeutic diphenylcyclopropenone sensitization with weekly scalp DPC. At every patch-test visit, the blood draw took place before the patch test was put on. Patients were considered eligible if aged 18 to 70, diagnosed with alopecia and deemed suitable for DPC therapy, and patients were excluded if pregnant. Total RNA was extracted from unfractionated whole blood that had been collected in Tempus Blood RNA tubes. Preparation of the library involved RACE. Data came from a NextSeq 500. During library preparation, unique molecular identifiers were attached to individual cDNA molecules so that TCRs could be counted in a quantitative, reproducible way. Each blood RNA sample was used to sequence both TCR alpha and TCR beta chains. The study's processing was this. A median of about 87,000 TCRs per sample was observed, with a range of about 23,224 to 750,000. V, J and CDR3 annotation of the TCR reads was performed with the Decombinator software suite. To make PS versus PT1 abundance plots, every sample was subsampled to the same number of TCRs (28,000). Expanded TCRs were defined as absent before sensitization and observed at least eight times at the 2-week time point. TCRdb itself trimmed the public reads at Q25 with fastp, ran MiXCR and retained productive beta chains. Every CDR3 protein is listed once, alongside the most common genes and DNA of its rows. TCRdb's processing, not the authors', yielded these V and J calls. The sample profile shows 140,000 or so distinct CDR3 sequences; 10% to 15% of them were found once. The leading ten clones occupy under 1.5% of the sample.

Regarding this clonotype: The antigen it recognizes is unknown. Base qualities are not at hand, and no much larger clone is one base apart.

The source of this sequence is a woman between 45 and 65 years old with alopecia areata. Some clones in this sample may be carry-over from other donors' samples. The material sequenced was whole blood, taken in connection with sensitization to the hapten diphenylcyclopropenone (DPC). The chain couples TRBV7-9 to TRBJ2-5; 10 junctional bases match TRBD1. The CDR3 protein is CASSPDRDRGSETQYF. At the DNA level, the sequence is TGTGCCAGCAGCCCCGACCGGGACAGGGGATCAGAGACCCAGTACTTC.